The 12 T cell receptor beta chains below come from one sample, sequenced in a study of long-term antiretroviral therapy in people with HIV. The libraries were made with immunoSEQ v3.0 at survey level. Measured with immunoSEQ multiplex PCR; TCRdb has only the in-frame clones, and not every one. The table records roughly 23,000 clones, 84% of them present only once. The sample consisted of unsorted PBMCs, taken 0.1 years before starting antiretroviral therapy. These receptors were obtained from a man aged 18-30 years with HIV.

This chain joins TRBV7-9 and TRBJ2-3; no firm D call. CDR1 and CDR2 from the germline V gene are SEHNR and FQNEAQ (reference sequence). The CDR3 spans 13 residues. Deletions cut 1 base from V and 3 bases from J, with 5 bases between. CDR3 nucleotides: TGTGCCAGCAGCTTAGAGGCGACAGATACGCAGTATTTT. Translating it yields CASSLEATDTQYF.

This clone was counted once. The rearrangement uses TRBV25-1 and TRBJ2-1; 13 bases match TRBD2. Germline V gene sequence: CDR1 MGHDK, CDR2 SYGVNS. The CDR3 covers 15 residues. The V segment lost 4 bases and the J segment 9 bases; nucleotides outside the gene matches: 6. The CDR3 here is CASSGWTSGGGEQFF. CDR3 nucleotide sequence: TGTGCCAGCAGTGGATGGACTAGCGGGGGAGGTGAGCAGTTCTTC.

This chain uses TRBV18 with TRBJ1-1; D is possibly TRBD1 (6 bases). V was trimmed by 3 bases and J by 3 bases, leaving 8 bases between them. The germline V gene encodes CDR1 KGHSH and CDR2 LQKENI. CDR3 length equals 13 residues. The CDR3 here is CASSPRTDTEAFF. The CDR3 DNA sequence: TGTGCCAGCTCACCGAGGACAGACACTGAAGCTTTCTTT.

DNA for the CDR3: TGTGCCAGCTCACCGACTAGAGGATTCACAGATACGCAGTATTTT. Protein sequence: CASSPTRGFTDTQYF. This chain connects TRBV18 to TRBJ2-3; D perhaps matches TRBD2 (6 bases). The V end lost 3 bases, the J end lost 2 bases, and 12 bases lay between the germline ends. CDR1 KGHSH and CDR2 LQKENI come from the germline V gene. CDR3 length equals 15 residues.

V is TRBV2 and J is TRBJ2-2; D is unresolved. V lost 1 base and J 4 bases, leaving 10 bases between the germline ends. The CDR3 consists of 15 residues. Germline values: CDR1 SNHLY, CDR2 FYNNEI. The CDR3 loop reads CASSEGLYSTGELFF. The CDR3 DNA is TGTGCCAGCAGTGAAGGGTTATACAGCACCGGGGAGCTGTTTTTT.

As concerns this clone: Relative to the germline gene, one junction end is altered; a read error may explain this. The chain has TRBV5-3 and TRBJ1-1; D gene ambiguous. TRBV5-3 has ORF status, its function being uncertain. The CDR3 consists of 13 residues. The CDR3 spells CASSLDFNTEAFF. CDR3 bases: TGTGCCAGCAGCTTGGACTTCAACACTGAAGCTTTCTTT.

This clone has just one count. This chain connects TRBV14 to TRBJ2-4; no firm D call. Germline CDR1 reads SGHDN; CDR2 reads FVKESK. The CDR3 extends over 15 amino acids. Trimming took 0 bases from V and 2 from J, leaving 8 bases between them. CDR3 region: CASSQDLGSKNIQYF. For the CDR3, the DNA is TGTGCCAGCAGCCAAGATCTAGGTTCCAAAAACATTCAGTACTTC. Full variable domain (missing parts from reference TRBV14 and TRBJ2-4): EAGVTQFPSHSVIEKGQTVTLRCDPISGHDNLYWYRRVMGKEIKFLLHFVKESKQDESGMPNNRFLAERTGGTYSTLKVQPAELEDSGVYFCASSQDLGSKNIQYFGAGTRLSVL.

The CDR3 DNA follows: TGTGCCAGCAGCTTACCCCCTAGCGGGAGTGAGTTCGAGCAGTACTTC. It specifies CASSLPPSGSEFEQYF. The V call is TRBV7-6, the J call TRBJ2-7; 10 bases match TRBD2. Germline loops: CDR1 SGHVS, CDR2 FNYEAQ. The CDR3 runs to 16 residues. The V gene end was trimmed by 2 bases and the J gene end by 6 bases; junction bases not matched to a gene: 10.

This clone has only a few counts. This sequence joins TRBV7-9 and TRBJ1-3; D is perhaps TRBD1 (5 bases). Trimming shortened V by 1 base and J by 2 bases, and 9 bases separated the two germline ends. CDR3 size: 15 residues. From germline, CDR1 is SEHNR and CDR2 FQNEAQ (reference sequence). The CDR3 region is CASSLEAGTGNTIYF. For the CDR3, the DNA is TGTGCCAGCAGCTTAGAGGCAGGGACTGGAAACACCATATATTTT.

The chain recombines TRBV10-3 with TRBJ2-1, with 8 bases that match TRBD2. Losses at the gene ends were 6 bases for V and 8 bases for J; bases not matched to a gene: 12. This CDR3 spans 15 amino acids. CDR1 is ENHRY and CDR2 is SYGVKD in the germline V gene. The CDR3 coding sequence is TGTGCCATCAGCAGTGGGACTAGGAATGGCGATGAGCAGTTCTTC. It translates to CAISSGTRNGDEQFF.

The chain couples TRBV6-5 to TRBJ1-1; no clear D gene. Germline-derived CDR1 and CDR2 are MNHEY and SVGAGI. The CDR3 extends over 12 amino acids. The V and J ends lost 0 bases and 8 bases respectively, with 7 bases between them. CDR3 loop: CASSYSGSEAFF. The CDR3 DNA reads TGTGCCAGCAGTTACTCTGGCAGCGAAGCTTTCTTT.

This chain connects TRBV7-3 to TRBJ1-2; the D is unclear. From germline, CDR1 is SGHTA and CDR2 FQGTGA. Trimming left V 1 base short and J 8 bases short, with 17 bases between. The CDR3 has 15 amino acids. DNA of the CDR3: TGTGCCAGCAGCTTAAACCCCGCCGGTTTCGGCGGCTACACCTTC. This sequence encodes CASSLNPAGFGGYTF.